A single sample gave rise to the 13 T cell receptor beta chains below, sequenced in a study of shared clonotypes between healthy human individuals. Generated by immunoSEQ multiplex PCR, the TCRdb table keeps only in-frame clones and is missing some. The sample has roughly 1.5 million clones; 95% to 99% are singletons. The sample comprised naive CD4+ T cells sorted from blood. Subset indicated: CD45RA+ positively selected. The receptor source for this set is a man aged 25-45 years in good health.

The V and J genes are TRBV28 and TRBJ2-2; 10 positions match TRBD1. In germline, CDR1 is MDHEN, CDR2 SYDVKM. The CDR3 extends over 16 amino acids. The trim removed 6 bases at V and 6 bases at J, leaving 10 bases unmatched. As DNA, the CDR3 is TGTGCCAGCAGGGCCCAGGGGACAGGGGTAGCCGGGGAGCTGTTTTTT. The encoded protein is CASRAQGTGVAGELFF.

V gene TRBV18 combines with J gene TRBJ2-1; D gene ambiguous. V was cut by 0 bases and J by 12 bases, with 30 bases left in between. There are 19 residues in the CDR3. The V gene's germline CDR1 is KGHSH and CDR2 LQKENI. The DNA for the CDR3 is TGTGCCAGCTCACCACCCAACTCATTAGACCCCCGGCCTCTCATTAGGCAGTTCTTC. This sequence encodes CASSPPNSLDPRPLIRQFF.

The chain is built from TRBV5-1 and TRBJ2-7, with TRBD1 as a possible D gene (6 bases). Trimming took off 4 bases at V and 3 bases at J, with 14 bases between the two ends. CDR3 size: 14 residues. Per the germline V gene, CDR1 is SGHRS and CDR2 is YFSETQ. The CDR3 spells CASSARDTNYEQYF. Written as DNA, the CDR3 is TGCGCCAGCAGCGCCCGGGACACGAACTACGAGCAGTACTTC.

The chain uses TRBV28 and TRBJ2-5, with 10 bases lining up with TRBD2. In germline, CDR1 is MDHEN, CDR2 SYDVKM. V dropped 6 bases and J dropped 2; count of bases not matched to a gene: 15. The CDR3 extends over 18 amino acids. CDR3 coding DNA: TGTGCCAGCAGGGGAAGCGGGAGGGTTGCGGACCCACAAGAGACCCAGTACTTC. It yields the protein CASRGSGRVADPQETQYF.

V and J are TRBV10-1 and TRBJ2-7; possibly TRBD1 for D (5 bases). The CDR3 has 14 residues. Germline CDR1 reads WNHNN; CDR2 reads SYGVQD (reference sequence). Trimming removed 0 bases from V and 6 bases from J, with 12 bases in between. CDR3 protein: CASSESRAPGEQYF. As DNA, the CDR3 is TGCGCCAGCAGTGAGTCCAGGGCCCCCGGCGAGCAGTACTTC.

The CDR3 nucleotides are TGTGCCAGTAATCTGGGGCAGGGAATACTCTATGGCTACACCTTC. It specifies CASNLGQGILYGYTF. The chain carries TRBV19 and TRBJ1-2, with D perhaps matching TRBD1 (5 bases). V was clipped by 7 bases and J by 4 bases, with 19 bases between them. The CDR3 sequence is 15 residues long. Germline CDR1 reads LNHDA; CDR2 reads SQIVND (reference sequence).

The genes are TRBV19 and TRBJ1-2; no clear D. The CDR3 is 15 amino acids. Between the trimmed V and J ends, which lost 5 bases and 6 bases, there was a span of 19 bases. Germline V gene sequence: CDR1 LNHDA, CDR2 SQIVND (reference sequence). In DNA form, the CDR3 reads TGTGCCAGTAGTCTCGCCGGACCTAGTGGGCATGGCTACACCTTC. Its translation: CASSLAGPSGHGYTF.

The chain joins TRBV28 to TRBJ2-3; TRBD1 matches 8 bases. Trimming cost V 5 bases and J 3 bases; bases outside gene matches: 7. The CDR3 runs to 15 residues. Per the germline V gene, CDR1 is MDHEN and CDR2 is SYDVKM. The CDR3 sequence: CASSPRTGWTDTQYF. The CDR3 coding sequence is TGTGCCAGCAGTCCTCGGACAGGGTGGACAGATACGCAGTATTTT.

The chain couples TRBV19 to TRBJ2-7; D is unresolved. The CDR3 loop spans 14 amino acids. CDR1 is LNHDA, CDR2 SQIVND, per germline (reference sequence). Between the trimmed V and J ends, which lost 0 bases and 7 bases, there was a span of 13 bases. The chain's CDR3 is CASSIDQIAKEQYF. The CDR3 DNA sequence: TGTGCCAGTAGTATAGACCAAATCGCAAAGGAGCAGTACTTC.

To note about this clone: This same CDR3 is encoded by further DNA sequences in the sample. This chain uses TRBV5-6 with TRBJ2-2; the D is unclear. The CDR3 is 12 residues long. Germline assignment: CDR1 SGHDT and CDR2 YYEEEE. Trimming cost V 4 bases and J 2 bases, with 3 bases left between them. The CDR3 region has the DNA TGTGCCAGCAGCCGAAACACCGGGGAGCTGTTTTTT. Protein: CASSRNTGELFF.

The chain uses TRBV19 and TRBJ2-6; D ambiguous. Germline CDR1 is LNHDA and CDR2 is SQIVND (reference sequence). The CDR3 is 16 residues long. The ends were cut back, 4 bases at V and 4 bases at J, with 14 bases in the middle. The CDR3 DNA is TGTGCCAGTAGTACCCGGACGGGTTCGGGGGCCAACGTCCTGACTTTC. Translated, it gives CASSTRTGSGANVLTF. The variable domain in full, completed from reference TRBV19 and TRBJ2-6, reads DGGITQSPKYLFRKEGQNVTLSCEQNLNHDAMYWYRQDPGQGLRLIYYSQIVNDFQKGDIAEGYSVSREKKESFPLTVTSAQKNPTAFYLCASSTRTGSGANVLTFGAGSRLTVL.

The chain combines TRBV27 with TRBJ1-1, with D unclear. CDR1 MNHEY and CDR2 SMNVEV come from the germline V gene (reference sequence). This CDR3 has 16 residues. Between the trimmed V and J ends, which lost 1 base and 4 bases, there was a span of 16 bases. In DNA form, the CDR3 reads TGTGCCAGCAGTTTATTCTATTCGTCGCGAGGCACTGAAGCTTTCTTT. It is translated as CASSLFYSSRGTEAFF.

The chain has TRBV10-3 and TRBJ2-6, with a tentative D call TRBD1 (5 bases). Germline V CDR1 and CDR2: ENHRY, SYGVKD. The V and J ends lost 4 bases and 0 bases respectively, with 13 bases between them. CDR3 length: 17 amino acids. Here the CDR3 DNA reads TGTGCCATCAGTGGGACCTCAGGGTTCTCTGGGGCCAACGTCCTGACTTTC. Its translation is CAISGTSGFSGANVLTF.